This T cell receptor beta chain was sequenced for a study of shared clonotypes between healthy human individuals (dated by TCRdb to about 2020). About the full investigation: Three men and two women, aged 18 to 49 years, made up the cohort. For each donor, CD4 naive and CD4 memory were each given three plates, CD8 naive was given two plates, and CD8 memory was given one plate. To estimate repertoire size and how much clonotypes are shared between individuals, the study performed deep sequencing of blood TCR repertoires from roughly five healthy adults. To increase sequencing depth and limit assay-specific biases, TCR repertoire library preparation and sequencing were carried out by different laboratories using diverse techniques. Between about 0.9 and 9 billion PBMCs per donor were obtained by leukapheresis.

CD8 naive samples were obtained by positive selection for CCR7 among CD45RO-negative cells, yielding a CD45RA+CCR7+ population from which TemRA cells were excluded. Healthy HIV-negative adults with no recently reported acute infections or vaccinations were included as donors. All donors were Caucasian adults living in Nashville, Tennessee, USA. Blood was obtained by leukapheresis, after which PBMCs were separated by Ficoll-Histopaque density gradient centrifugation and cryopreserved in liquid nitrogen vapor phase. Analytical flow cytometry was used to check the purity and quantity of every magnetically sorted T cell population. From each sorted fraction, genomic DNA was isolated and quantified by UV absorbance on a Nanodrop 2000c. V drops 5 bases and J drops 6 bases, leaving 8 bases in between. For CDR1 and CDR2, the germline V gene lists SGHAT and FQNNGV. The CDR3 sequence holds 12 residues, the cysteine and phenylalanine included. Only the CDR3 region is kept as DNA, spanning 36 bases read in frame from base 1.

About this clone: What this receptor recognizes is not known. No quality values exist for individual bases; no much larger clone is one base distant.

TCR CDR3 regions were amplified from genomic DNA by multiplex PCR using the deep immunoSEQ assay. Genomic DNA extracted from each cell subset was distributed evenly over all wells of several immunoSEQ 96-well plates, and each plate served as one replicate. For sorted subsets, each replicate PCR was loaded with about 0.2 ug genomic DNA, equivalent to 25,000 to 35,000 T cell genomes. The purified libraries were quantified using a Qubit 3.0 fluorometer, sized with a Bioanalyzer 2100, and then quantified again using the KAPA Library Quantification kit. Every immunoSEQ 96-well plate was sequenced on a separate single-read 150-cycle Illumina NextSeq 550 flow cell. The study's processing was this. The immunoSEQ output contained only junctional sequences without quality scores, so filtering could not match that applied to full-length reads. Sequences were annotated with PyIR, a Python wrapper for IgBLAST v1.9, using IMGT germline references to assign V/J genes and CDR3. Reads with weak V/J assignments (E-value above 1e-6), missing CDR3, stop codons, out-of-frame junctions, or ambiguous translated residues were removed. V3J clonotypes were defined by identical inferred V gene, J gene, and CDR3 amino acid sequence. Percentage overlap between repertoires was calculated by dividing the number of shared unique clonotypes by the size of the smaller repertoire. RTK rarefaction, the Chao1 estimator, and Recon v2.1 estimates of unobserved clonotypes were used to assess repertoire richness. For all TCRbeta clonotypes obtained by the gDNA method from a handful of donors, generation probabilities were computed with OLGA. Drawn from immuneACCESS, this table holds only the in-frame rearrangements with V and J called that TCRdb kept. Clones are partly lost; checked studies trace under half to an unresolved V gene and leave the rest unexplained. V, J and clone size derive from that table, while D and trimming were established from the DNA sequence. This sample comprises roughly 810,000 clones, about 97% of them detected only once. The ten largest clones capture about 0.25% of the sample.

Study-level results and caveats: Pairwise subsampling led to the expectation that sequencing depth would affect the degree of clonotype sharing among donors. Only blood was sampled, and tissue TCR repertoires likely differ from those in blood. Compared with non-shared clonotypes, clonotypes shared by all four sorted-subset donors had higher generation probabilities. Because the study included only a small number of donors, the genetic and exposure-history diversity represented was limited. Rarefaction of sorted-subset datasets indicated incomplete sequencing despite the large sequencing depth. Estimated clonotype richness was generally larger for naive than for memory subsets. Across a handful of donors, approximately 5% of naive CD4, 3.5% of naive CD8, around 2.1% of memory CD4, and approximately 0.4% of memory CD8 clonotypes were shared.

The chain is made from TRBV11-2 and TRBJ2-1; the D gene is unclear. Sequenced input: naive CD8+ T cells sorted from blood. This specimen's cell subset or site label, interpreted: CD45RA+CCR7+. The sequence was collected from a man aged 30 to 45 in good health. The CDR3 in this case is CASSPPLNEQFF. In nucleotide form, the sequence is TGTGCCAGCAGCCCGCCTCTCAATGAGCAGTTCTTC.